This T cell receptor beta chain was identified during a study of siplizumab effects on memory and regulatory T cells. This clone was counted once. What it binds is unknown. Study outcomes and limitations: Naive T cells appeared more diverse than memory cells and seemed to be major alloresponse contributors. Researchers did not confirm the suppressive function of proliferating Tregs from siplizumab cultures.

Some clones are missing from TCRdb's copy, which holds only in-frame ones; the method was immunoSEQ multiplex PCR. Of about 100,000 clones in the sample, about 92% are singletons; the top ten hold roughly 0.78%. The CDR3 length is 15 residues. V dropped 1 base and J dropped 5; count of bases not matched to a gene: 7. The V gene's germline CDR1 is SGHRS and CDR2 YFSETQ. The chain has TRBV5-1 and TRBJ2-5; 8 bases agree with TRBD1. The sequence came from a human donor in good health. The sequenced sample consisted of Tregs sorted from blood. The CDR3 loop reads CASSLLDRAVETQYF. The CDR3 DNA reads as TGCGCCAGCAGCTTGTTGGACAGGGCGGTTGAGACCCAGTACTTC.